The clone carrying this T cell receptor (beta chain) was seen ten or more times. Being one base from a much bigger clone, this may be a read error. These data come from a study of tumor-infiltrating lymphocytes in oesophageal squamous cell carcinoma. Germline-derived CDR1 and CDR2 are SEHNR and FQNEAQ (reference sequence). The CDR3 is 15 amino acids. Between the trimmed V and J ends, which lost 1 base and 11 bases, there was a span of 20 bases. TCRdb passed the PCR reads through MiXCR, listing each CDR3 protein once. The sample has 9,000 or so distinct CDR3 sequences, just over 65% seen once. The specimen was esophageal tumor tissue. The sequence was obtained from a female donor with esophageal squamous cell carcinoma. The chain couples TRBV7-9 to TRBJ2-5, with unresolved D. The CDR3 loop reads CASSLDRSVAAEQYF. In nucleotides, the CDR3 is TGTGCCAGCAGCTTAGATAGGAGCGTAGCCGCTGAGCAGTACTTC.